These 16 T cell receptor beta chains originate from one sample sequenced in a study of T cells in Graves' hyperthyroidism and ophthalmopathy (dated by TCRdb to the late 2010s). The library was prepared using multiplex PCR. Sequencing instrument: Illumina HiSeq 2000. The TCR beta CDR3 regions were amplified from RNA transcripts. For the first round of RT-PCR on the TCR CDR3, the HTBI primer set was used together with the Qiagen OneStep RT-PCR kit. TCRdb took the public reads, trimmed them with fastp at Q25, ran MiXCR for clone calling and kept in-frame beta chains. Each entry merges the rows of one CDR3 protein and shows their most common DNA and genes. This sample lists hundreds of thousands of distinct CDR3 sequences; over 12% were detected once. In total, the top ten clones hold less than 15% of the sample. The sequencing input was blood. All receptors come from a man aged 18-30 years with Graves' ophthalmopathy.

For this clonotype: One end of the junction fails to match germline, which may point to a read error. J is TRBJ2-3 and V is TRBV27; 7 nucleotides line up with TRBD2. Per germline, CDR1 MNHEY and CDR2 SMNVEV (reference sequence). The CDR3 is 14 amino acids. The DNA of the CDR3 is TGTGGCAGCAGTACCCGGGGGGTCAAGGATACGCAGTATTTT. Translating gives CGSSTRGVKDTQYF.

Ten or more counts support this clonotype. The J gene is TRBJ1-1, the V gene TRBV28, with D perhaps matching TRBD1 (6 bases). Germline V CDR1 and CDR2: MDHEN, SYDVKM. The CDR3 has 14 amino acids. Trimming took 6 bases from V and 4 from J, leaving 15 bases between them. CDR3 bases: TGTGCCAGCAGGCCGGGGGGCGGTGGCACTGAAGCTTTCTTT. Encoded protein: CASRPGGGGTEAFF.

This clonotype was detected ten times or more. The chain links TRBV10-3 to TRBJ2-7, with a tentative D call TRBD1 (5 bases). Trimming shortened V by 10 bases and J by 4 bases, and 11 bases separated the two germline ends. Germline CDR1 and CDR2: ENHRY and SYGVKD. The CDR3 covers 11 residues. CDR3 sequence: CATKTGYEQYF. The DNA for the CDR3 is TGTGCCACCAAAACAGGTTACGAGCAGTACTTC.

This clonotype has only a few counts. The J gene is TRBJ2-7, the V gene TRBV20-1; the match to TRBD1 covers 7 bases. Germline V gives CDR1 DFQATT, CDR2 SNEGSKA (reference sequence). The CDR3 runs 13 residues. With 5 bases clipped from V and 6 bases from J, the junction kept 10 bases outside the gene matches. The CDR3 protein is CSASSRGGPEQYF. DNA of the CDR3: TGCAGTGCTTCGAGCCGAGGGGGCCCCGAGCAGTACTTC.

This clonotype appeared many times. This chain joins TRBV7-2 and TRBJ2-5; tentatively, D is TRBD2 (6 bases). There are 15 residues in the CDR3. Germline-derived CDR1 and CDR2 are SGHTA and FQGNSA. Trimming pared 5 bases from V and 8 bases from J, leaving 21 bases between. The CDR3 region is CASSPETRPAPTQYF. The CDR3 coding sequence is TGTGCCAGCAGCCCCGAGACTAGGCCCGCCCCAACCCAGTACTTC.

Of note for this clonotype: A much bigger clone sits one base away, suggesting this may be a read error. This CDR3 is CASSQPAGVVTGELFF. CDR3 nucleotide sequence: TGTGCCAGCAGCCAACCGGCAGGGGTTGTAACCGGGGAGCTGTTTTTT. The chain has TRBV9 and TRBJ2-2, with D perhaps matching TRBD1 (6 bases). Germline V gene data show CDR1 as SGDLS and CDR2 as YYNGEE. The germline V and J ends were trimmed by 4 bases and 5 bases, with 18 bases remaining between them. The CDR3 length is 16 residues.

The chain is built from TRBV14 and TRBJ1-2; D remains unclear. This CDR3 has 16 residues. Looked up from germline, CDR1 is SGHDN and CDR2 is FVKESK. V was clipped by 1 base and J by 4 bases, with 16 bases between them. CDR3 in DNA: TGTGCCAGCAGCCAAGCGCGCGAGGGTTGGATCTATGGCTACACCTTC. Translating it yields CASSQAREGWIYGYTF. Together with reference TRBV14 and TRBJ1-2, the CDR3 gives the full variable domain: EAGVTQFPSHSVIEKGQTVTLRCDPISGHDNLYWYRRVMGKEIKFLLHFVKESKQDESGMPNNRFLAERTGGTYSTLKVQPAELEDSGVYFCASSQAREGWIYGYTFGSGTRLTVV.

A few counts support this clonotype. The V and J genes are TRBV4-3 and TRBJ2-1; tentatively, D is TRBD1 (5 bases). V was shortened by 5 bases and J by 0 bases, with 14 bases between the two germline ends. Germline CDR1 and CDR2: LGHNA and YSLEER. The CDR3 is 16 amino acids. This CDR3 reads CASSTETASSYNEQFF. The CDR3 nucleotides read TGCGCCAGCAGCACCGAGACAGCGAGCTCCTACAATGAGCAGTTCTTC.

This clonotype was counted at least ten times. This sequence joins TRBV20-1 and TRBJ2-7; the match to TRBD1 covers 10 bases. The CDR3 length is 14 residues. The V segment lost 2 bases and the J segment 2 bases; nucleotides outside the gene matches: 3. Germline V gene data show CDR1 as DFQATT and CDR2 as SNEGSKA (reference sequence). This chain's CDR3 is CSARWGQGPYEQYF. For the CDR3, the DNA is TGCAGTGCTAGATGGGGACAGGGGCCCTACGAGCAGTACTTC.

In this sample, this clonotype turned up a few times. The rearrangement links TRBV7-9 to TRBJ1-5; weak D call: TRBD1 (6 bases). The CDR3 is 14 residues long. Trimming cost V 5 bases and J 7 bases, with 15 bases left between them. From germline, CDR1 is SEHNR and CDR2 FQNEAQ (reference sequence). The chain's CDR3 is CASSGVRGDQPQHF. The CDR3 nucleotides read TGTGCCAGCAGCGGGGTCAGGGGAGACCAGCCCCAGCATTTT.

A few counts support this clonotype. This chain uses TRBV14 with TRBJ2-1; 12 bases align to TRBD2. Germline values: CDR1 SGHDN, CDR2 FVKESK. The V gene end was trimmed by 1 base and the J gene end by 12 bases; junction bases not matched to a gene: 10. The CDR3 is 16 amino acids. The CDR3 DNA is TGTGCCAGCAGCCAAGGAGCTAGCGGGAGGGCCGGGTGGCAGTTCTTC. Residues: CASSQGASGRAGWQFF.

This clonotype was counted at least ten times. V usage is TRBV3-1 and J usage is TRBJ2-3; 9 bases are shared with TRBD1. Germline V CDR1 and CDR2: LGHDT, YNNKEL (reference sequence). The J segment lost 8 bases and the V segment lost 1 base, leaving 10 bases of the junction unmatched. The CDR3 has 16 amino acids. CDR3 in DNA: TGTGCCAGCAGCCAAGGAGGGACAGGGACGGCGGGTACGCAGTATTTT. Translated, it gives CASSQGGTGTAGTQYF.

The genes are TRBV9 and TRBJ2-1; 8 bases map to TRBD2. The CDR3 totals 16 residues. V trimming: 4 bases; J trimming: 0 bases; junction bases outside the gene matches: 6. CDR1 is SGDLS, CDR2 YYNGEE, per germline. The CDR3: CASSIPSGSSYNEQFF. For the CDR3, the DNA is TGTGCCAGCAGCATACCCAGCGGGAGCTCCTACAATGAGCAGTTCTTC.

This clonotype showed up many times. The chain carries TRBV12-3 or TRBV12-4 and TRBJ2-7; 10 positions match TRBD1. The CDR3 is 14 residues long. The ends lost 6 bases at V and 3 bases at J; junction bases unmatched: 5. The DNA of the CDR3 is TGTGCCAGCAGGGTGGGACAGGGGTTCTACGAGCAGTACTTC. This sequence encodes CASRVGQGFYEQYF.

This clonotype was counted a few times. CDR3 DNA sequence: TGCAGTGCAAGTCCCAGAGAAACTAACTATGGCTACACCTTC. It codes for CSASPRETNYGYTF. This sequence joins TRBV20-1 and TRBJ1-2, with D uncertain. V lost 6 bases and J lost 0, with 14 bases in between. The CDR3 covers 14 residues. In germline, CDR1 is DFQATT, CDR2 SNEGSKA (reference sequence).

This clonotype was found a few times. This chain joins TRBV5-1 and TRBJ1-2, with D hard to call. Germline V gives CDR1 SGHRS, CDR2 YFSETQ. CDR3 length equals 14 residues. V shed 0 bases and J shed 4 bases, with 10 bases lying between them. Written as DNA, the CDR3 is TGCGCCAGCAGCTTGGCCGAAGGGCTCTATGGCTACACCTTC. Amino acid sequence: CASSLAEGLYGYTF.